The clone carrying this T cell receptor (beta chain) was observed a handful of times. The sample is drawn from a study of blood T cell repertoires in COVID-19. Study-wide background: Collection of acute and convalescent COVID-19 samples took place in the United States, Italy and Spain. In each case, the material was cDNA or gDNA derived from T cells, B-cell-depleted T cells, or PBMCs.

Data came from immunoSEQ multiplex PCR; TCRdb stores just in-frame clones and leaves some out. Of 25,000 to 30,000 clones listed, more than 80% were seen once; the top ten hold approximately 2.6%. This receptor was taken from a human donor in a cohort sampled during active COVID-19. Sequences were obtained from peripheral blood.

The CDR3 DNA is TGTGCCAGCAGTCCTCGGACAGGGGCCTACGAGCAGTACTTC. The encoded protein is CASSPRTGAYEQYF. The chain employs TRBV6-5 and TRBJ2-7, with 9 bases lining up with TRBD1. V was clipped by 5 bases and J by 2 bases; unmatched bases: 4. Germline V lookup: CDR1 MNHEY, CDR2 SVGAGI. The CDR3 totals 14 residues.